This note documents a single T cell receptor (beta chain) sequence. What it recognizes is unknown. This sample is part of a study of cytomegalovirus exposure and HLA in healthy donors. PCR used 60 Vbeta primers and 13 Jbeta primers. Libraries were prepared by immunoSEQ multiplex PCR; TCRdb keeps only in-frame clonotypes and omits some of them. Of around 170,000 clones in the sample, roughly four fifths were seen once. This CDR3 contains 14 residues. Looked up from germline, CDR1 is MNHNS and CDR2 is SASEGT. V trimming: 3 bases; J trimming: 2 bases; junction bases outside the gene matches: 3. The study, taken as a whole, reports: A later look showed TCR association rates differing by HLA locus, highest for DRB1 and lowest for HLA-C. The authors listed some 150 TCR beta chains as cytomegalovirus-associated.

J is TRBJ2-5 and V is TRBV6-1; 7 nucleotides align to TRBD2. The sample comprised PBMCs. The receptor's source is a woman aged 50 to 65 in good health and CMV-seronegative. CDR3 amino acids: CASSEGGTQETQYF. The CDR3 DNA follows: TGTGCCAGCAGTGAGGGGGGGACTCAAGAGACCCAGTACTTC.